This TCR beta chain appears in the sequencing data of a study of shared clonotypes between healthy human individuals. Study results and caveats: Across a handful of donors, naive CD4 shared 5% to 6%, naive CD8 under 4%, memory CD4 more than 2%, memory CD8 around 0.42%.

This CDR3 region has 16 residues. The germline gives CDR1 MRHNA, CDR2 SNTAGT. The V and J ends lost 8 bases and 2 bases respectively, with 21 bases between them. Concerning this clone: Its antigen is not known.

Sequenced by immunoSEQ multiplex PCR; TCRdb stores in-frame clones only, minus some. Of roughly 700,000 clones listed, around 67% are singletons. Donors comprised only Caucasian adults living in Nashville, Tennessee. A CD45RA-negative memory subset and a CD45RA+ naive subset were separated from the CD4+ cells. The receptor was isolated from a young woman in good health. The V gene is TRBV6-4, the J gene TRBJ2-5; tentatively, D is TRBD2 (5 bases). Sequences were obtained from memory CD4+ T cells sorted from blood. The subset here: CD45RA-negative fraction. CDR3 loop: CASPRWPLRGQETQYF. CDR3 in DNA: TGTGCCAGCCCCCGGTGGCCCCTACGGGGTCAAGAGACCCAGTACTTC.